Listed here are 7 T cell receptor beta chains from one sample, sequenced in a study of shared clonotypes between healthy human individuals. Libraries were prepared by immunoSEQ multiplex PCR; TCRdb keeps only in-frame clonotypes and omits some of them. The table includes approximately 1,500,000 clones, roughly 96% detected once. The source material was naive CD4+ T cells sorted from blood. As to subset: CD45RA+ positively selected. Source of these receptors: a man in his thirties or forties in good health.

This clone was seen only once. The chain has TRBV30 and TRBJ1-4; D perhaps matches TRBD1 (6 bases). Trimming cost V 7 bases and J 8 bases, with 20 bases left between them. Germline CDR1 reads GTSNPN; CDR2 reads SVGIG (reference sequence). This CDR3 has 14 amino acids. The CDR3 is CAFGTTGRREKLFF. DNA of the CDR3: TGTGCCTTTGGGACCACAGGGAGGAGGGAAAAACTGTTTTTT.

The chain carries TRBV5-1 and TRBJ2-3; D is possibly TRBD2 (7 bases). V lost 6 bases and J 0 bases, leaving 14 bases between the germline ends. The CDR3 covers 15 residues. Germline V gene sequence: CDR1 SGHRS, CDR2 YFSETQ. CDR3 DNA sequence: TGCGCCAGCACTTTGGGGGGGCAAAGCACAGATACGCAGTATTTT. It codes for CASTLGGQSTDTQYF. Complete variable domain (other parts from reference TRBV5-1 and TRBJ2-3): KAGVTQTPRYLIKTRGQQVTLSCSPISGHRSVSWYQQTPGQGLQFLFEYFSETQRNKGNFPGRFSGRQFSNSRSEMNVSTLELGDSALYLCASTLGGQSTDTQYFGPGTRLTVL.

The rearrangement joins TRBV7-9 to TRBJ2-2; D not resolved. In germline, CDR1 is SEHNR, CDR2 FQNEAQ (reference sequence). The CDR3 runs to 14 residues. Trimming removed 3 bases at V and 4 bases at J, with 9 bases between. The CDR3 sequence is CASSLSLTTGELFF. The CDR3 nucleotides read TGTGCCAGCAGCTTGTCCCTAACCACCGGGGAGCTGTTTTTT.

The rearrangement links TRBV11-2 to TRBJ2-7; TRBD2 is a possible D gene (6 bases). Deletions cut 5 bases from V and 1 base from J, with 12 bases between. Germline V gives CDR1 SGHAT, CDR2 FQNNGV. CDR3 size: 14 residues. The CDR3 is CASSPTRGSYEQYF. The CDR3 DNA reads TGTGCCAGCAGCCCGACTAGGGGATCCTACGAGCAGTACTTC.

This clone appeared once. V and J are TRBV19 and TRBJ2-2; D perhaps matches TRBD1 (8 bases). CDR3 length: 15 residues. Trimming removed 5 bases at V and 9 bases at J, with 19 bases between. The germline V gene has CDR1 LNHDA and CDR2 SQIVND (reference sequence). CDR3 sequence reads: CASSHRQGRVRELFF. The CDR3 nucleotides are TGTGCCAGTAGTCACCGACAGGGGAGGGTCCGGGAGCTGTTTTTT. Drawing the rest from reference TRBV19 and TRBJ2-2, the complete variable domain is DGGITQSPKYLFRKEGQNVTLSCEQNLNHDAMYWYRQDPGQGLRLIYYSQIVNDFQKGDIAEGYSVSREKKESFPLTVTSAQKNPTAFYLCASSHRQGRVRELFFGEGSRLTVL.

The CDR3 sequence is CASSIRDRQPQHF. In DNA form, the CDR3 reads TGTGCCAGTAGTATACGGGACCGGCAGCCCCAGCATTTT. The chain employs TRBV19 and TRBJ1-5; TRBD1 is a possible D gene (5 bases). The ends were cut back, 2 bases at V and 7 bases at J, with 9 bases in the middle. Germline V gene data show CDR1 as LNHDA and CDR2 as SQIVND (reference sequence). CDR3 length equals 13 residues. Together with reference TRBV19 and TRBJ1-5, the CDR3 gives the full variable domain: DGGITQSPKYLFRKEGQNVTLSCEQNLNHDAMYWYRQDPGQGLRLIYYSQIVNDFQKGDIAEGYSVSREKKESFPLTVTSAQKNPTAFYLCASSIRDRQPQHFGDGTRLSIL.

This chain connects TRBV13 to TRBJ2-3; 9 bases align to TRBD1. The V segment lost 4 bases and the J segment 5 bases; nucleotides outside the gene matches: 10. The germline V gene has CDR1 PRHDT and CDR2 FYEKMQ (reference sequence). The CDR3 covers 16 residues. For the CDR3, the DNA is TGTGCCAGCAGCTACAGGGACAGGGCCCTGGGAGATACGCAGTATTTT. The encoded protein is CASSYRDRALGDTQYF.